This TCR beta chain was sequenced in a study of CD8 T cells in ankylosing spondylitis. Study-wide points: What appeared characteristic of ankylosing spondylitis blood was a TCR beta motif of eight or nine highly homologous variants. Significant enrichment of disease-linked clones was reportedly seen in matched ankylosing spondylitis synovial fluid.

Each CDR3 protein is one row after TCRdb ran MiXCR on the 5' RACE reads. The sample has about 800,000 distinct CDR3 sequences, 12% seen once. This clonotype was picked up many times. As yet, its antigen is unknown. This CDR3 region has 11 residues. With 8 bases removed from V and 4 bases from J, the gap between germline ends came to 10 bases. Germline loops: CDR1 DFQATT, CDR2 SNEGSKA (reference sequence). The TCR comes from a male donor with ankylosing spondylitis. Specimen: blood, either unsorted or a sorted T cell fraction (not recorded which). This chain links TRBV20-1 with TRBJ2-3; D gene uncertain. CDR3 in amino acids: CSRPDADTQYF. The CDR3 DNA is TGCAGTCGACCGGACGCAGATACGCAGTATTTT.